Listed here are 27 T cell receptor beta chains from one sample, sequenced in a study of T-cell reconstitution after alpha-beta-depleted transplantation in children. A TCRbeta library incorporating unique molecular identifiers was prepared. MiXCR, applied by TCRdb to the PCR reads, yields one record per CDR3 protein. The profile shows 200,000 or so distinct CDR3 sequences, 7.5% to 9.5% of them singletons. The sequencing used PBMCs, mostly from graft donor cells, collected 360 days after TCRalphabeta/CD19-depleted stem cell transplant. Receptors originate from a male patient aged 2 to 10 who had a stem cell transplant for acute myeloid leukemia, so the T cells may come from the graft donor.

This clonotype was recorded many times. This chain uses TRBV20-1 with TRBJ2-3; 8 bases match TRBD2. Germline V gene lookup returns CDR1 DFQATT and CDR2 SNEGSKA (reference sequence). There are 16 residues in the CDR3. The ends lost 1 base at V and 1 base at J; junction bases unmatched: 7. Here the CDR3 reads CSARAILAGRTDTQYF. The CDR3 DNA is TGCAGTGCTAGAGCCATTCTAGCGGGCCGCACAGATACGCAGTATTTT.

This clonotype was counted many times. The chain combines TRBV5-1 with TRBJ2-1; no firm D call. Per the germline V gene, CDR1 is SGHRS and CDR2 is YFSETQ. The CDR3 contains 11 residues. Trimming shortened V by 7 bases and J by 4 bases, and 6 bases separated the two germline ends. CDR3 in amino acids: CASHAYNEQFF. The CDR3 region has the DNA TGCGCCAGCCACGCGTACAATGAGCAGTTCTTC.

This clonotype was picked up many times. The rearrangement uses TRBV7-2 and TRBJ1-2; the D gene is possibly TRBD1 (6 bases). The CDR3 has 14 amino acids. The V gene lost 1 base and the J gene lost 2 bases, with 8 bases spanning the gap. Germline CDR1 SGHTA, CDR2 FQGNSA. In DNA form, the CDR3 reads TGTGCCAGCAGCTTAGTGGGGGCCAACTATGGCTACACCTTC. Residues: CASSLVGANYGYTF.

A note on this clonotype: Compared with germline, one end of the junction differs, possibly owing to a read error. The J gene is TRBJ2-1, the V gene TRBV28, with D possibly being TRBD2 (5 bases). Germline assignment: CDR1 MDHEN and CDR2 SYDVKM. The CDR3 contains 12 residues. The CDR3 sequence: CATSLGGNEQFF. CDR3 nucleotide sequence: TGTGCCACCAGTTTAGGAGGCAATGAGCAGTTCTTC.

A few counts support this clonotype. V usage is TRBV12-3 or TRBV12-4 and J usage is TRBJ1-1, with D hard to call. This CDR3 spans 13 amino acids. The ends were cut back, 1 base at V and 7 bases at J, with 10 bases in the middle. DNA for the CDR3: TGTGCCAGCAGTTTAGGGCAAGGTAGTGAAGCTTTCTTT. Protein: CASSLGQGSEAFF.

In the case of this clonotype: A much larger clone sits a single nucleotide away, making a read error possible. J is TRBJ2-1 and V is TRBV29-1; a weak D match, TRBD1 (5 bases). CDR1 and CDR2 from the germline V gene are SQVTM and ANQGSEA. V was pared by 2 bases and J by 5 bases, with 13 bases between. The CDR3 runs to 14 residues. The chain's CDR3 is CSVESQGRNNEQFF. The CDR3, as DNA: TGCAGCGTTGAATCTCAGGGTAGAAACAATGAGCAGTTCTTC.

This rearrangement joins TRBV20-1 to TRBJ2-2; D remains ambiguous. This CDR3 is built from 14 residues. The ends were cut back, 1 base at V and 4 bases at J, with 10 bases in the middle. Germline V gives CDR1 DFQATT, CDR2 SNEGSKA (reference sequence). The CDR3 loop is CSARARLTTGELFF. In DNA form, the CDR3 reads TGCAGTGCTAGAGCACGGCTTACCACCGGGGAGCTGTTTTTT.

The chain carries TRBV25-1 and TRBJ1-1; D not certain. From germline, CDR1 is MGHDK and CDR2 SYGVNS. V was shortened by 7 bases and J by 8 bases, with 14 bases between the two germline ends. The CDR3 is 12 amino acids. CDR3 sequence: CASTREWAEAFF. The CDR3 DNA reads as TGTGCCAGCACGAGAGAATGGGCCGAAGCTTTCTTT. The entire variable domain, with the rest obtained from reference TRBV25-1 and TRBJ1-1, is as follows: EADIYQTPRYLVIGTGKKITLECSQTMGHDKMYWYQQDPGMELHLIHYSYGVNSTEKGDLSSESTVSRIRTEHFPLTLESARPSHTSQYLCASTREWAEAFFGQGTRLTVV.

This clonotype was observed at least ten times. The CDR3 DNA reads TGTGCCAGCAGTTTATCAGCTGATTTGAACACTGAAGCTTTCTTT. Translating it yields CASSLSADLNTEAFF. This chain connects TRBV27 to TRBJ1-1; no definite D call. Trimming left V 0 bases short and J 0 bases short, with 8 bases between. Germline CDR1 is MNHEY and CDR2 is SMNVEV (reference sequence). The CDR3 is 15 residues long.

This chain connects TRBV5-5 to TRBJ2-5; 9 bases match TRBD2. The CDR3 covers 16 residues. V shed 0 bases and J 2 bases; nucleotides not matched to a gene: 5. CDR1 is SGHKS, CDR2 YYEKEE, per germline (reference sequence). CDR3 nucleotides: TGTGCCAGCAGCTTGGTGCCTAGCGGGGCTCAAGAGACCCAGTACTTC. Translated: CASSLVPSGAQETQYF.

V and J are TRBV4-3 and TRBJ2-5; TRBD2 might be the D (5 bases). The CDR3 is 16 amino acids. From germline, CDR1 is LGHNA and CDR2 YSLEER. Trimming pared 0 bases from V and 6 bases from J, leaving 17 bases between. CDR3 amino acids: CASSQDYRESMKTQYF. The CDR3 DNA follows: TGCGCCAGCAGCCAAGATTATAGGGAGTCGATGAAGACCCAGTACTTC.

The chain joins TRBV5-1 to TRBJ2-2; D possibly matches TRBD1 or TRBD2 (6 bases each). The CDR3 has 14 residues. Germline V gives CDR1 SGHRS, CDR2 YFSETQ. Trimming stripped 4 bases from V and 8 bases from J, with 15 bases between. DNA for the CDR3: TGCGCCAGCAGCGGGGGGCCGCCGTCGGGGGAGCTGTTTTTT. Translation gives CASSGGPPSGELFF.

V usage is TRBV5-1 and J usage is TRBJ2-1; 7 bases match TRBD2. V lost 1 base and J lost 3; bases outside the gene matches: 10. The CDR3 covers 17 residues. Germline V gives CDR1 SGHRS, CDR2 YFSETQ. DNA of the CDR3: TGCGCCAGCAGCTTGCCCAGCGGGAATACCGGCTACAATGAGCAGTTCTTC. It translates to CASSLPSGNTGYNEQFF.

The chain links TRBV20-1 to TRBJ1-5, with D tentatively TRBD1 (5 bases). The germline gives CDR1 DFQATT, CDR2 SNEGSKA (reference sequence). The CDR3 has 14 amino acids. V was trimmed by 3 bases and J by 6 bases, leaving 15 bases between them. The CDR3 loop reads CSASGSGVAQPQHF. CDR3 bases: TGCAGTGCTAGTGGTTCGGGGGTGGCTCAGCCCCAGCATTTT.

The chain uses TRBV7-2 and TRBJ2-1; weak D call: TRBD2 (6 bases). In germline, CDR1 is SGHTA, CDR2 FQGNSA. The CDR3 loop spans 17 amino acids. V lost 2 bases and J lost 4, with 18 bases in between. Written as DNA, the CDR3 is TGTGCCAGCAGCTTAATTCACGGGTGGGAGGTTTACAATGAGCAGTTCTTC. Amino acids: CASSLIHGWEVYNEQFF.

CDR3 DNA: TGTGCCAGCAGTTACAGGGATGCCTACGAGCAGTACTTC. The encoded protein is CASSYRDAYEQYF. V usage is TRBV6-5 and J usage is TRBJ2-7; D unclear. The CDR3 runs to 13 residues. Germline lookup yields CDR1 MNHEY and CDR2 SVGAGI. Trimming pared 2 bases from V and 2 bases from J, leaving 7 bases between.

The rearrangement uses TRBV18 and TRBJ1-2; D not resolved. The germline V and J ends were trimmed by 3 bases and 6 bases, with 14 bases remaining between them. This CDR3 has 14 residues. Germline V CDR1 and CDR2: KGHSH, LQKENI. The chain's CDR3 is CASSPTDFGDGYTF. The CDR3 bases are TGTGCCAGCTCACCGACGGACTTCGGGGATGGCTACACCTTC.

This chain connects TRBV12-3 or TRBV12-4 to TRBJ1-5; TRBD1 might be the D (5 bases). V dropped 8 bases and J dropped 4 bases, with 6 bases sitting between them. This CDR3 comprises 11 residues. In nucleotides, the CDR3 is TGTGCCAGCGGGGGAAATCAGCCCCAGCATTTT. Amino acid sequence: CASGGNQPQHF.

J is TRBJ2-1 and V is TRBV11-1; TRBD2 is a possible D gene (5 bases). Between the trimmed V and J ends, which lost 2 bases and 12 bases, there was a span of 11 bases. The germline V gene has CDR1 SGHAT and CDR2 FQDESV (reference sequence). The CDR3 contains 12 residues. Here the CDR3 reads CASSLSGISQFF. In DNA, the CDR3 is TGTGCCAGCAGCTTATCGGGGATTTCGCAGTTCTTC.

There are many counts of this clonotype. This chain joins TRBV28 and TRBJ2-7; D gene unclear. The germline gives CDR1 MDHEN, CDR2 SYDVKM. The CDR3 runs 13 residues. V gave up 1 base and J gave up 3 bases, with 7 bases separating them. The DNA for the CDR3 is TGTGCCAGCAGTTTATCGGTCCGCTACGAGCAGTACTTC. It specifies CASSLSVRYEQYF.

Ten or more counts support this clonotype. The CDR3 is CASSRGGAIYNEQFF. The CDR3 DNA is TGTGCCAGCAGCCGCGGGGGGGCCATTTACAATGAGCAGTTCTTC. The chain has TRBV12-3 or TRBV12-4 and TRBJ2-1; 9 bases agree with TRBD2. Trimming took 6 bases from V and 4 from J; bases not matched to a gene: 7. This CDR3 is built from 15 residues.

The chain recombines TRBV29-1 with TRBJ2-3; TRBD2 is a possible D gene (6 bases). Trimming stripped 3 bases from V and 2 bases from J, with 12 bases between. Germline V gene data show CDR1 as SQVTM and CDR2 as ANQGSEA. This CDR3 comprises 14 residues. CDR3 sequence (DNA): TGCAGCGTTGATCGGCGGGGTATCACAGATACGCAGTATTTT. Its protein is CSVDRRGITDTQYF.

This clonotype was found a few times. This chain uses TRBV5-1 with TRBJ2-1, with D unresolved. Germline loops: CDR1 SGHRS, CDR2 YFSETQ. Trimming pared 2 bases from V and 1 base from J, leaving 7 bases between. The CDR3 spans 14 residues. CDR3 amino acids: CASSFRTSYNEQFF. CDR3 nucleotides: TGCGCCAGCAGCTTTCGAACATCCTACAATGAGCAGTTCTTC.

V is TRBV7-2 and J is TRBJ2-5, with TRBD1 as a possible D gene (5 bases). The V gene lost 3 bases and the J gene lost 2 bases, with 13 bases spanning the gap. Germline V gives CDR1 SGHTA, CDR2 FQGNSA. The CDR3 covers 15 residues. CDR3 in DNA: TGTGCCAGCAGCTTTAGGGGTAATGGACAAGAGACCCAGTACTTC. Protein: CASSFRGNGQETQYF.

This clonotype was seen only a few times. Germline is not matched at one junction end, which may reflect a read error. V usage is TRBV29-1 and J usage is TRBJ2-3; unclear D gene. The CDR3 runs to 12 residues. Germline-derived CDR1 and CDR2 are SQVTM and ANQGSEA. CDR3 loop: CSVEVGPDTQYF. The CDR3 bases are TGCAGTGTTGAAGTTGGGCCTGATACGCAGTATTTT.

The chain recombines TRBV7-2 with TRBJ2-4; D is possibly TRBD2 (6 bases). The CDR3 length is 12 residues. Germline V lookup: CDR1 SGHTA, CDR2 FQGNSA. Trimming removed 5 bases from V and 15 bases from J, with 17 bases in between. The CDR3 region has the DNA TGTGCCAGCAGCCGGTCTTCGGGGGACTGGTACTTC. As protein: CASSRSSGDWYF.

This clonotype was seen repeatedly, ten times or more. The chain uses TRBV5-1 and TRBJ1-5; unclear D gene. Trimming took 0 bases from V and 4 from J, leaving 8 bases between them. The V gene's germline CDR1 is SGHRS and CDR2 YFSETQ. This CDR3 contains 14 residues. The CDR3 DNA is TGCGCCAGCAGCTTGGCCCCAGGTAATCAGCCCCAGCATTTT. Translated: CASSLAPGNQPQHF. Complete variable domain (other parts from reference TRBV5-1 and TRBJ1-5): KAGVTQTPRYLIKTRGQQVTLSCSPISGHRSVSWYQQTPGQGLQFLFEYFSETQRNKGNFPGRFSGRQFSNSRSEMNVSTLELGDSALYLCASSLAPGNQPQHFGDGTRLSIL.